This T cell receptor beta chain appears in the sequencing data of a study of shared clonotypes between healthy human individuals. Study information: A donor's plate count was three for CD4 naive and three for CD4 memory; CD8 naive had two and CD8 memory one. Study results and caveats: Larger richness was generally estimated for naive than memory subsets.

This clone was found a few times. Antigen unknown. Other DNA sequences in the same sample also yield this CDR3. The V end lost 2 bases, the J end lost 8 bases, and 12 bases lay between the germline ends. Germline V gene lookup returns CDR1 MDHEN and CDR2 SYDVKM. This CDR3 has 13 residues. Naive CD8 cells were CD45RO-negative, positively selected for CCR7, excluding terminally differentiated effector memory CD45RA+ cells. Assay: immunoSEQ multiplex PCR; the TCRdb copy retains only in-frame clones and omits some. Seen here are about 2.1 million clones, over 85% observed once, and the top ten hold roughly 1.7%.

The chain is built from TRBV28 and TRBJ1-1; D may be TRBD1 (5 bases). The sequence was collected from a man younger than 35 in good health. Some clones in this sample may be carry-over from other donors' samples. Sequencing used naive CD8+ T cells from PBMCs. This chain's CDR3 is CASSLDRGGEAFF. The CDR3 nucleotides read TGTGCCAGCAGTTTAGATCGGGGCGGGGAAGCTTTCTTT.